Listed here are 24 T cell receptor beta chains from one sample, sequenced in a study of multiple sclerosis patients with progressive multifocal leukoencephalopathy. The data were produced by immunoSEQ multiplex PCR, yet TCRdb's version contains in-frame clones alone and is incomplete. The sample contains approximately 31,000 clones, around 91% of which appear only once. As to time point: before natalizumab initiation. What was sequenced was PBMCs. The receptors were gathered from a human donor with multiple sclerosis.

The rearrangement links TRBV11-2 to TRBJ2-3; D gene ambiguous. Per germline, CDR1 SGHAT and CDR2 FQNNGV. With 5 bases removed from V and 1 base from J, the gap between germline ends came to 13 bases. CDR3 length: 15 amino acids. Written as DNA, the CDR3 is TGTGCCAGCAGCACCCTCAGGCAAGGCACAGATACGCAGTATTTT. Amino acids: CASSTLRQGTDTQYF.

The table lists this clone with a count of one. The chain is built from TRBV15 and TRBJ1-4, with 10 nucleotides matching TRBD1. CDR1 is LNHNV, CDR2 YYDKDF, per germline (reference sequence). The ends lost 5 bases at V and 6 bases at J; junction bases unmatched: 6. The CDR3 is 15 residues long. The DNA of the CDR3 is TGTGCCACCAGCCGAACCGGGACAGGGGATGAAAAACTGTTTTTT. Protein sequence: CATSRTGTGDEKLFF.

This chain uses TRBV10-3 with TRBJ1-2, with D possibly matching TRBD1 (6 bases). This CDR3 spans 13 amino acids. Germline-derived CDR1 and CDR2 are ENHRY and SYGVKD. Trimming took off 10 bases at V and 0 bases at J, with 12 bases between the two ends. The CDR3 sequence: CANRGGPNYGYTF. The DNA of the CDR3 is TGTGCCAACCGGGGGGGGCCTAACTATGGCTACACCTTC.

The J gene is TRBJ2-5, the V gene TRBV5-6; D gene uncertain. This CDR3 spans 12 amino acids. V lost 4 bases and J 3 bases, leaving 7 bases between the germline ends. The germline V gene encodes CDR1 SGHDT and CDR2 YYEEEE. The CDR3 protein is CASSTPKETQYF. The CDR3 DNA reads TGTGCCAGCAGCACGCCTAAAGAGACCCAGTACTTC.

The V and J genes are TRBV28 and TRBJ1-4; D is uncertain. V dropped 5 bases and J dropped 0 bases, with 10 bases sitting between them. This CDR3 spans 15 amino acids. The germline gives CDR1 MDHEN, CDR2 SYDVKM. The CDR3 reads CASSLFRSTNEKLFF. CDR3 bases: TGTGCCAGCAGTCTATTCCGATCAACTAATGAAAAACTGTTTTTT.

This clone appeared a single time. The rearrangement uses TRBV7-9 and TRBJ2-3, with TRBD2 matching over 9 bases. Trimming took 3 bases from V and 4 from J; bases not matched to a gene: 11. This CDR3 has 17 amino acids. CDR1 is SEHNR and CDR2 is FQNEAQ in the germline V gene (reference sequence). The CDR3 DNA sequence: TGTGCCAGCAGCTTGGGGGGCCTAGCGGGACGGTCAGATACGCAGTATTTT. Translating gives CASSLGGLAGRSDTQYF.

The count of this clone is one. The chain is built from TRBV10-3 and TRBJ1-2; TRBD1 is a possible D gene (5 bases). The ends were cut back, 0 bases at V and 3 bases at J, with 8 bases in the middle. The CDR3 is 14 residues long. Germline values: CDR1 ENHRY, CDR2 SYGVKD. Here the CDR3 reads CAISESMGDYGYTF. Written as DNA, the CDR3 is TGTGCCATCAGTGAGTCGATGGGGGACTATGGCTACACCTTC.

This rearrangement joins TRBV19 to TRBJ2-4; 12 bases map to TRBD2. The trim removed 6 bases at V and 8 bases at J, leaving 8 bases unmatched. This CDR3 region has 15 residues. Germline V CDR1 and CDR2: LNHDA, SQIVND (reference sequence). The CDR3 nucleotides read TGTGCCAGTAGCCCTCGACTAGCGGGAGTGCACATTCAGTACTTC. It is translated as CASSPRLAGVHIQYF.

V is TRBV21-1 and J is TRBJ1-5. TRBV21-1 is a pseudogene segment. The CDR3 totals 15 residues. CDR3: CASSKDGDSNQPQHF. The CDR3 DNA is TGTGCCAGCAGCAAGGACGGGGATAGCAATCAGCCCCAGCATTTT.

V and J are TRBV19 and TRBJ1-5; weak D call: TRBD1 (5 bases). Germline CDR1 is LNHDA and CDR2 is SQIVND (reference sequence). Trimming took 9 bases from V and 6 from J, leaving 15 bases between them. The CDR3 sequence is 13 residues long. CDR3 loop: CASKTDGAQPQHF. The CDR3 coding sequence is TGTGCCAGCAAAACGGACGGGGCTCAGCCCCAGCATTTT.

This chain links TRBV9 with TRBJ2-1; tentatively, D is TRBD2 (5 bases). The V end was cut by 0 bases, the J end by 3 bases, with 13 bases between. Germline V gene data show CDR1 as SGDLS and CDR2 as YYNGEE. The CDR3 is 16 amino acids. The CDR3 here is CASSVGRTLLYNEQFF. In DNA, the CDR3 is TGTGCCAGCAGCGTAGGGAGGACCCTCCTCTACAATGAGCAGTTCTTC.

The chain is built from TRBV4-2 and TRBJ2-1, with D uncertain. With 3 bases removed from V and 3 bases from J, the gap between germline ends came to 12 bases. Per the germline V gene, CDR1 is LGHNA and CDR2 is YNFKEQ. The CDR3 consists of 15 residues. DNA for the CDR3: TGTGCCAGCAGCCAGATAAAAGAGGTCTACAATGAGCAGTTCTTC. Translating gives CASSQIKEVYNEQFF.

This rearrangement joins TRBV7-2 to TRBJ1-2; D gene ambiguous. Germline V gene lookup returns CDR1 SGHTA and CDR2 FQGNSA. CDR3 length: 15 amino acids. Trimming left V 5 bases short and J 2 bases short, with 15 bases between. The CDR3 nucleotides are TGTGCCAGCAGCCCCCAATCGGCGGACAACTATGGCTACACCTTC. This translates into CASSPQSADNYGYTF.

This chain's CDR3 is CASSPRDLAAYEQYF. For the CDR3, the DNA is TGTGCCAGCAGCCCTCGGGACTTGGCGGCCTACGAGCAGTACTTC. This chain links TRBV9 with TRBJ2-7, with D possibly matching TRBD2 (6 bases). This CDR3 contains 15 residues. Between the trimmed V and J ends, which lost 4 bases and 2 bases, there was a span of 16 bases. Germline V gives CDR1 SGDLS, CDR2 YYNGEE.

The chain employs TRBV28 and TRBJ2-7; unclear D gene. V lost 1 base to trimming and J lost 2 bases, with 6 bases between them. Germline lookup yields CDR1 MDHEN and CDR2 SYDVKM. The CDR3 extends over 13 amino acids. The CDR3 DNA is TGTGCCAGCAGTTTATTAGGGACCTACGAGCAGTACTTC. Translation gives CASSLLGTYEQYF.

This sequence joins TRBV14 and TRBJ1-1, with D hard to call. The V gene's germline CDR1 is SGHDN and CDR2 FVKESK. This CDR3 has 16 residues. The ends were cut back, 4 bases at V and 0 bases at J, with 15 bases in the middle. The DNA of the CDR3 is TGTGCCAGCAGCCCTCGGTGGGGAGTGATGAACACTGAAGCTTTCTTT. Residues: CASSPRWGVMNTEAFF.

The chain carries TRBV29-1 and TRBJ2-5; 8 bases are shared with TRBD2. V gave up 3 bases and J gave up 5 bases; unmatched junction bases: 11. This CDR3 spans 15 amino acids. CDR1 is SQVTM and CDR2 is ANQGSEA in the germline V gene. CDR3 protein: CSVEEREQWRETQYF. The CDR3 region has the DNA TGCAGCGTTGAGGAGCGGGAGCAATGGAGGGAGACCCAGTACTTC.

The chain uses TRBV4-3 and TRBJ1-1; D is unresolved. This CDR3 has 14 residues. The germline CDR1 and CDR2 sequences are LGHNA and YSLEER. V dropped 0 bases and J dropped 7 bases, with 12 bases sitting between them. The CDR3: CASSQEVRASEAFF. The CDR3 DNA follows: TGCGCCAGCAGCCAAGAAGTCCGGGCAAGTGAAGCTTTCTTT.

The chain uses TRBV9 and TRBJ1-2, with unresolved D. This CDR3 has 17 residues. From germline, CDR1 is SGDLS and CDR2 YYNGEE. Trimming shortened V by 0 bases and J by 2 bases, and 17 bases separated the two germline ends. The CDR3 here is CASSVVYNGGGNYGYTF. CDR3 DNA sequence: TGTGCCAGCAGCGTAGTTTACAACGGTGGCGGGAACTATGGCTACACCTTC.

The rearrangement uses TRBV7-6 and TRBJ2-7, with 8 bases lining up with TRBD2. V shed 5 bases, J shed 4 bases, and the junction held 4 bases outside the gene matches. CDR3 length equals 13 residues. CDR1 is SGHVS and CDR2 is FNYEAQ in the germline V gene. Here the CDR3 reads CASSPQREYEQYF. CDR3 DNA sequence: TGTGCCAGCAGCCCACAGCGGGAGTACGAGCAGTACTTC.

The chain has TRBV4-1 and TRBJ2-5, with a tentative D call TRBD1 (6 bases). CDR1 and CDR2 from the germline V gene are MGHRA and YSYEKL. This CDR3 comprises 15 residues. V lost 4 bases, J lost 4 bases, and 16 bases lay in between. In nucleotides, the CDR3 is TGCGCCAGCAGCCCAGGGGTGGCAGGGAGAGAGACCCAGTACTTC. Amino acid sequence: CASSPGVAGRETQYF.

The chain links TRBV6-1 to TRBJ1-1; D possibly corresponds to TRBD1 (5 bases). Trimming stripped 4 bases from V and 4 bases from J, with 7 bases between. CDR1 and CDR2 from the germline V gene are MNHNS and SASEGT. This CDR3 region has 12 residues. The CDR3: CASSGTRTEAFF. The DNA for the CDR3 is TGTGCCAGCAGTGGGACACGCACTGAAGCTTTCTTT.

The gene calls are TRBV5-1 and TRBJ2-7, with D perhaps TRBD1 (5 bases). The V gene's germline CDR1 is SGHRS and CDR2 YFSETQ. This CDR3 region has 16 residues. V was pared by 2 bases and J by 2 bases, with 17 bases between. This CDR3 reads CASSLLGQGPTYEQYF. The CDR3 DNA sequence: TGCGCCAGCAGCTTATTAGGCCAGGGCCCTACCTACGAGCAGTACTTC.

The chain is built from TRBV27 and TRBJ2-1; TRBD2 matches 13 bases. Germline-derived CDR1 and CDR2 are MNHEY and SMNVEV (reference sequence). The trim removed 2 bases at V and 9 bases at J, leaving 7 bases unmatched. This CDR3 comprises 16 residues. CDR3 bases: TGTGCCAGCAGTTTACGACTAGCGGGAGGCCTTCGTGAGCAGTTCTTC. Translation: CASSLRLAGGLREQFF.